This paragraph covers one TCR beta chain sequence. This entry comes from a study of blood T cell repertoires in COVID-19. About the study: Samples came from the United States, Italy and Spain, spanning acute and convalescent COVID-19. T cells, B-cell-depleted T cells, or PBMCs provided the cDNA or gDNA that served as material.

J lost 4 bases, V lost 4 bases, and 7 bases had no gene match. The CDR3 covers 15 residues. The germline CDR1 and CDR2 sequences are SGHDT and YYEEEE. In the authors' methods: For nucleated cells, counts were estimated from reference gene primer amplification. Sequencing was performed with immunoSEQ multiplex PCR; in TCRdb, only in-frame clones are kept and a portion is missing. That table gives V, J and clone size, and the DNA gave D and trimming. The profile covers fewer than 250,000 clones, with over 70% appearing a single time and under 3% taken by the ten largest. This sequence was found in a man aged 45-65 years with active or convalescent COVID-19. The chain links TRBV5-6 to TRBJ2-2; 7 positions match TRBD1. Source material: peripheral blood. CDR3 protein: CASSAYRGITGELFF. CDR3 coding DNA: TGTGCCAGCAGCGCCTACAGGGGAATCACCGGGGAGCTGTTTTTT.